This T cell receptor (beta chain) was retrieved from a study of blood T cell repertoires in COVID-19. Study in general: Samples came from the United States, Italy and Spain, spanning acute and convalescent COVID-19. PBMCs, B-cell-depleted T cells, or T cells were the source of the cDNA or gDNA that made up the material.

In the original workflow: Estimated nucleated cell counts came from reference gene primer amplification. Here immunoSEQ multiplex PCR was the method, and the copy in TCRdb shows in-frame clones only, minus some. Clone size and V and J calls were adopted from that table, with D and trimming inferred from the DNA. The sample includes approximately 250,000 clones, roughly 84% of them seen just once. This clone was counted a single time. Trimming at V came to 6 bases and at J to 10 bases, leaving 15 bases not matched to a gene. This CDR3 is 17 amino acids long. Germline lookup yields CDR1 SNHLY and CDR2 FYNNEI.

Sequences were obtained from peripheral blood. This TCR derives from a middle-aged woman who had recovered from COVID-19. The V call is TRBV2, the J call TRBJ2-5; TRBD2 matches 15 bases. The CDR3 here is CASSPGLAGGLYWGQYF. In DNA, the CDR3 is TGTGCCAGCAGCCCGGGACTAGCGGGGGGTCTTTATTGGGGCCAGTACTTC.